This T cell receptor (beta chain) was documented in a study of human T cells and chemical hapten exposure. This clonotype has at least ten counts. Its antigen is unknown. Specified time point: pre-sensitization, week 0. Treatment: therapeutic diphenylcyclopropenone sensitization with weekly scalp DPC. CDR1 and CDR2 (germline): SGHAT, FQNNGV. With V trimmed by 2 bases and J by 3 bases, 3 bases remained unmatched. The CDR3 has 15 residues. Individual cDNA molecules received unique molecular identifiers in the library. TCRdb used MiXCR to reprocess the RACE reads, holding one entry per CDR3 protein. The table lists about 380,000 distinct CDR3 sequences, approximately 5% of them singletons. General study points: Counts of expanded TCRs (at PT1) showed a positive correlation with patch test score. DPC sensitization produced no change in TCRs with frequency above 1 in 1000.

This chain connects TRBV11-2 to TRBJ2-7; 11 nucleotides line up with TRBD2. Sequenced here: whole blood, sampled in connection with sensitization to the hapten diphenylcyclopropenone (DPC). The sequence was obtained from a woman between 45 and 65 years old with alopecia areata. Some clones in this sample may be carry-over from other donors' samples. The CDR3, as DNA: TGTGCCAGCAGCTTAACTAGCGGGGGTAACTACGAGCAGTACTTC. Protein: CASSLTSGGNYEQYF.